One and the same sample provided the 25 T cell receptor beta chains below, sequenced in a study of blood T cell repertoires in COVID-19. Profiled with immunoSEQ multiplex PCR; TCRdb holds only in-frame clones, not every one. The profile shows 250,000 to 400,000 clones, about nine tenths of them singletons. The sequenced material came from PBMCs or T cells enriched from blood (not recorded which). The source of these receptors is a man in his 60s who had recovered from COVID-19.

V and J are TRBV7-2 and TRBJ2-7; 8 positions agree with TRBD2. The V gene end was trimmed by 0 bases and the J gene end by 6 bases; junction bases not matched to a gene: 4. Germline values: CDR1 SGHTA, CDR2 FQGNSA. The CDR3 totals 14 residues. The CDR3 is CASSLALAGSEQYF. The CDR3 region has the DNA TGTGCCAGCAGCTTAGCGCTAGCGGGTAGCGAGCAGTACTTC.

This chain connects TRBV5-4 to TRBJ2-7; maybe TRBD1 (7 bases). Germline loops: CDR1 SGHNT, CDR2 YYREEE (reference sequence). The CDR3 loop spans 14 amino acids. Trimming took off 6 bases at V and 7 bases at J, with 20 bases between the two ends. In DNA form, the CDR3 reads TGTGCCAGCAACGGAGGGACAGCACGTAGGGAGCAGTACTTC. This codes for CASNGGTARREQYF.

The chain has TRBV7-3 and TRBJ2-5; the match to TRBD2 covers 11 bases. This CDR3 region has 16 residues. The germline CDR1 and CDR2 sequences are SGHTA and FQGTGA. The V gene end was trimmed by 5 bases and the J gene end by 9 bases; junction bases not matched to a gene: 14. The CDR3 DNA reads as TGTGCCAGCAGCCCGATTGCTCGGGCTAGCGGGGGGTCCCAGTACTTC. It yields the protein CASSPIARASGGSQYF. Full variable domain (outside the CDR3, taken from reference TRBV7-3 and TRBJ2-5): GAGVSQTPSNKVTEKGKYVELRCDPISGHTALYWYRQSLGQGPEFLIYFQGTGAADDSGLPNDRFFAVRPEGSVSTLKIQRTERGDSAVYLCASSPIARASGGSQYFGPGTRLLVL.

The genes are TRBV13 and TRBJ2-4, with 12 bases identical to TRBD1. Trimming removed 3 bases from V and 7 bases from J; junction bases left unmatched: 4. Per the germline V gene, CDR1 is PRHDT and CDR2 is FYEKMQ (reference sequence). The CDR3 is 15 residues long. In DNA form, the CDR3 reads TGTGCCAGCAGCTTCGGGACAGGGGGCAGGAACATTCAGTACTTC. Its protein product is CASSFGTGGRNIQYF.

The chain has TRBV5-1 and TRBJ2-3; TRBD1 might be the D (6 bases). V was trimmed by 4 bases and J by 3 bases, leaving 9 bases between them. The CDR3 contains 13 residues. The V gene's germline CDR1 is SGHRS and CDR2 YFSETQ. The CDR3 protein is CASSIQGTDTQYF. CDR3 nucleotides: TGCGCCAGCAGCATCCAGGGGACAGATACGCAGTATTTT. The full variable domain, its missing parts supplied by reference TRBV5-1 and TRBJ2-3, is KAGVTQTPRYLIKTRGQQVTLSCSPISGHRSVSWYQQTPGQGLQFLFEYFSETQRNKGNFPGRFSGRQFSNSRSEMNVSTLELGDSALYLCASSIQGTDTQYFGPGTRLTVL.

The rearrangement joins TRBV6-5 to TRBJ2-3; 10 nucleotides agree with TRBD1. There are 15 residues in the CDR3. Germline-derived CDR1 and CDR2 are MNHEY and SVGAGI. V was pared by 6 bases and J by 2 bases, with 5 bases of the junction left unmatched. DNA of the CDR3: TGTGCCAGCAGGAGACAGGGGGCGAACACAGATACGCAGTATTTT. It translates to CASRRQGANTDTQYF.

V and J are TRBV7-9 and TRBJ2-7; TRBD2 might be the D (6 bases). This CDR3 is 14 amino acids long. The V gene lost 6 bases and the J gene lost 4 bases, with 16 bases spanning the gap. In germline, CDR1 is SEHNR, CDR2 FQNEAQ (reference sequence). The CDR3 protein is CASSRVAAPYEQYF. CDR3 DNA sequence: TGTGCCAGCAGTCGAGTAGCGGCCCCATACGAGCAGTACTTC.

The gene calls are TRBV24-1 and TRBJ2-1; TRBD2 matches 8 bases. The CDR3 covers 15 residues. Germline lookup yields CDR1 KGHDR and CDR2 SFDVKD. The trim removed 4 bases at V and 5 bases at J, leaving 6 bases unmatched. The DNA of the CDR3 is TGTGCCACCAGTGAGCCCCGGGAGGGGGACAATGAGCAGTTCTTC. This gives the protein CATSEPREGDNEQFF.

The J gene is TRBJ2-5, the V gene TRBV5-5; TRBD1 agrees at 7 bases. The CDR3 totals 16 residues. Trimming cost V 5 bases and J 3 bases; bases outside gene matches: 13. Germline V gives CDR1 SGHKS, CDR2 YYEKEE (reference sequence). CDR3 loop: CASSLLTGAPEETQYF. The CDR3, as DNA: TGTGCCAGCAGTCTCCTAACAGGGGCTCCCGAAGAGACCCAGTACTTC.

The rearrangement links TRBV7-9 to TRBJ1-4, with 11 bases lining up with TRBD1. CDR3 size: 14 residues. J lost 5 bases, V lost 5 bases, and 1 base had no gene match. Germline V gene sequence: CDR1 SEHNR, CDR2 FQNEAQ (reference sequence). CDR3 nucleotide sequence: TGTGCCAGCAGCCGGACAGGGGGCAATGAAAAACTGTTTTTT. This gives the protein CASSRTGGNEKLFF.

V gene TRBV30 combines with J gene TRBJ2-7; 9 nucleotides agree with TRBD1. The junction had 9 bases not matched to a gene; V was cut back by 0 bases and J by 3 bases. Germline V gives CDR1 GTSNPN, CDR2 SVGIG (reference sequence). The CDR3 is 16 residues long. The CDR3 DNA is TGTGCCTGGAGTGTACTTGGACAGGGGACCTACTACGAGCAGTACTTC. Its translation: CAWSVLGQGTYYEQYF.

This rearrangement joins TRBV5-1 to TRBJ1-1; 7 bases map to TRBD1. The CDR3 spans 17 residues. V shed 2 bases and J 0 bases; nucleotides not matched to a gene: 10. Germline values: CDR1 SGHRS, CDR2 YFSETQ. The chain's CDR3 is CASSFPRDSDLNTEAFF. CDR3 in DNA: TGCGCCAGCAGCTTCCCGCGGGACAGCGATCTGAACACTGAAGCTTTCTTT.

The chain is built from TRBV28 and TRBJ2-2, with TRBD2 matching 7 bases. This CDR3 is built from 12 residues. CDR1 and CDR2 (germline): MDHEN, SYDVKM. Trimming removed 8 bases from V and 6 bases from J; junction bases left unmatched: 3. The CDR3 spells CASGRAPGELFF. CDR3 sequence (DNA): TGTGCCAGCGGGAGGGCCCCCGGGGAGCTGTTTTTT.

The chain combines TRBV4-3 with TRBJ1-5; TRBD1 agrees at 7 bases. Germline CDR1 LGHNA, CDR2 YSLEER. V dropped 2 bases and J dropped 5; count of bases not matched to a gene: 6. This CDR3 comprises 15 residues. The CDR3 DNA follows: TGCGCCAGCAGCCAAATGGGCAGGGGGGATCAGCCCCAGCATTTT. Translating gives CASSQMGRGDQPQHF.

V usage is TRBV9 and J usage is TRBJ2-6, with D possibly being TRBD1 (5 bases). CDR3 length: 16 residues. The germline V and J ends were trimmed by 0 bases and 0 bases, with 7 bases remaining between them. The V gene's germline CDR1 is SGDLS and CDR2 YYNGEE. The CDR3 here is CASSVDGASGANVLTF. The CDR3 DNA follows: TGTGCCAGCAGCGTAGATGGGGCCTCTGGGGCCAACGTCCTGACTTTC.

The V and J genes are TRBV11-2 and TRBJ1-2, with D possibly TRBD1 on 6 matching bases. Germline CDR1 SGHAT, CDR2 FQNNGV. Trimming pared 0 bases from V and 2 bases from J, leaving 13 bases between. This CDR3 is 16 amino acids long. The CDR3 bases are TGTGCCAGCAGCTTAGATCTGGCGGGGGGCAACTATGGCTACACCTTC. This encodes CASSLDLAGGNYGYTF.

V usage is TRBV27 and J usage is TRBJ2-1; the match to TRBD2 covers 10 bases. The germline gives CDR1 MNHEY, CDR2 SMNVEV (reference sequence). The CDR3 length is 16 residues. V was clipped by 0 bases and J by 3 bases; unmatched bases: 2. CDR3 DNA sequence: TGTGCCAGCAGTTTATCGAGGACTAGCGGCTACAATGAGCAGTTCTTC. It encodes CASSLSRTSGYNEQFF.

The chain carries TRBV7-3 and TRBJ2-7; 14 nucleotides align to TRBD2. The CDR3 is 16 amino acids. Trimming took 6 bases from V and 4 from J; bases not matched to a gene: 8. Germline lookup yields CDR1 SGHTA and CDR2 FQGTGA. The CDR3 DNA reads as TGTGCCAGCAGGCCCCGACTAGCGGGAGGGCCGTACGAGCAGTACTTC. It codes for CASRPRLAGGPYEQYF.

The chain's CDR3 is CASSEVGTGLLGNIQYF. CDR3 in DNA: TGTGCCAGCAGTGAAGTCGGGACAGGTTTACTCGGGAACATTCAGTACTTC. The rearrangement uses TRBV6-1 and TRBJ2-4, with 8 bases identical to TRBD1. The CDR3 loop spans 17 amino acids. Germline-derived CDR1 and CDR2 are MNHNS and SASEGT. The trim removed 1 base at V and 7 bases at J, leaving 12 bases unmatched.

This chain joins TRBV9 and TRBJ1-2; 9 nucleotides match TRBD1. Germline V gene data show CDR1 as SGDLS and CDR2 as YYNGEE. J gave up 7 bases and V 2 bases, and 9 bases lay outside the gene matches. This CDR3 region has 15 residues. The CDR3, as DNA: TGTGCCAGCAGCGTTACTCCGGGACAGGGTTCTGGCTACACCTTC. Translating gives CASSVTPGQGSGYTF.

V and J are TRBV5-1 and TRBJ2-7, with 14 bases matching TRBD2. The length of the CDR3 is 19 residues. Germline V gene data show CDR1 as SGHRS and CDR2 as YFSETQ. CDR3 amino acids: CPRRGRGAEGLAGGYEQYF. The CDR3 nucleotides read TGCCCCCGCCGCGGCCGGGGGGCCGAAGGACTAGCGGGGGGCTACGAGCAGTACTTC.

The genes are TRBV9 and TRBJ1-2; D perhaps matches TRBD1 (6 bases). Germline V gene sequence: CDR1 SGDLS, CDR2 YYNGEE. The V gene lost 0 bases and the J gene lost 3 bases, with 12 bases spanning the gap. The CDR3 is 15 residues long. The CDR3 sequence: CASSVGPGVDYGYTF. CDR3 sequence (DNA): TGTGCCAGCAGCGTAGGACCAGGGGTTGACTATGGCTACACCTTC. The complete variable domain, with remaining parts taken from reference TRBV9 and TRBJ1-2, reads DSGVTQTPKHLITATGQRVTLRCSPRSGDLSVYWYQQSLDQGLQFLIQYYNGEERAKGNILERFSAQQFPDLHSELNLSSLELGDSALYFCASSVGPGVDYGYTFGSGTRLTVV.

The chain couples TRBV7-3 to TRBJ2-2; a possible D gene is TRBD2 (6 bases). The CDR3 contains 16 residues. Germline CDR1 reads SGHTA; CDR2 reads FQGTGA. Trimming pared 2 bases from V and 6 bases from J, leaving 16 bases between. CDR3 region: CASSLLRGSRAGELFF. CDR3 nucleotides: TGTGCCAGCAGCTTATTACGGGGGAGTCGAGCCGGGGAGCTGTTTTTT.

The V gene is TRBV28, the J gene TRBJ1-2; perhaps TRBD1 as D (5 bases). CDR3 length: 15 residues. V was trimmed by 6 bases and J by 1 base, leaving 15 bases between them. Germline loops: CDR1 MDHEN, CDR2 SYDVKM. The CDR3 bases are TGTGCCAGCAGGCAACGACAGACAAGTAACTATGGCTACACCTTC. Translating gives CASRQRQTSNYGYTF.

The chain carries TRBV10-1 and TRBJ2-1; 14 nucleotides match TRBD2. The germline CDR1 and CDR2 sequences are WNHNN and SYGVQD (reference sequence). V lost 8 bases, J lost 8 bases, and 5 bases stayed unmatched. CDR3 size: 14 residues. CDR3 sequence reads: CASRLAGGPHEQFF. CDR3 in DNA: TGCGCCAGCCGACTAGCGGGAGGGCCTCATGAGCAGTTCTTC.